This TCR beta chain was recovered during a study of blood T cell repertoires in COVID-19. Across the whole study: Acute and convalescent COVID-19 specimens originated in the United States, Italy and Spain. PBMCs, B-cell-depleted T cells, or T cells were the source of the cDNA or gDNA that made up the material.

Germline V gene lookup returns CDR1 MNHEY and CDR2 SMNVEV (reference sequence). V was pared by 0 bases and J by 7 bases, with 5 bases of the junction left unmatched. This CDR3 has 15 residues. In the source study's methods: By means of reference gene primer amplification, nucleated cell counts were estimated. TCRdb's table, derived via immunoSEQ multiplex PCR, lists solely in-frame clones and lacks some. The DNA gave D and trimming, while V, J and clone size come from that table. The top ten clones hold approximately 24% of a sample with fewer than 200,000 clones, roughly nine tenths of them seen once.

Sequenced: peripheral blood. This chain connects TRBV27 to TRBJ2-1; 8 bases fit TRBD2. This TCR was recovered from a man in his sixties with acute or convalescent COVID-19. Here the CDR3 DNA reads TGTGCCAGCAGTTTATCCGGAGCGGGAGAGAATGAGCAGTTCTTC. It translates to CASSLSGAGENEQFF.